This TCR beta chain was captured in a study of Tregs in tolerant kidney transplant recipients. The data were produced by immunoSEQ multiplex PCR, yet TCRdb's version contains in-frame clones alone and is incomplete. The table lists 95,000 or so clones, approximately 94% of them singletons, with roughly 1.7% in the top ten. The nonmyeloablative bone marrow transplants came from related graft donors, with transient mixed chimerism. There are 14 residues in the CDR3. V was cut by 1 base and J by 2 bases, with 11 bases left in between. Germline V gives CDR1 SQVTM, CDR2 ANQGSEA. Material: CD4+ T cells from blood (PBMCs), obtained 12 months after the transplant. This sequence joins TRBV29-1 and TRBJ2-5; D gene uncertain. The source of this sequence is a human patient who received a combined kidney and bone marrow transplant. The graft donor may be the source of some T cells. The CDR3 sequence: CSVEVVHQQETQYF. The CDR3 region has the DNA TGCAGCGTTGAAGTTGTACATCAACAAGAGACCCAGTACTTC.